Listed below are T cell receptor beta chains from one sample, sequenced in a study of tumor-infiltrating lymphocytes in primary liver carcinoma. TCRdb re-derived calls from the multiplex PCR reads in MiXCR, one entry per CDR3 protein. The sample holds about 310,000 distinct CDR3 sequences, roughly three fifths seen once. The sequencing input was peripheral blood. The receptors come from a young woman with primary liver carcinoma and hepatitis B virus infection. CDR3s include the opening cysteine and the closing phenylalanine or tryptophan. Each record gives: D gene, V gene, J gene, clone size, CDR3 DNA, CDR3 protein. A D gene is named only where the DNA matches it firmly. Clone size is given for some rows only: seen once, a few or many times, or a class if the clone is expanded.

d_call: -; v_call: TRBV6-2/TRBV6-3; j_call: TRBJ2-1; clone_size: -; cdr3_nt: TGTGCCAGCATTAGGGGGAGGGACGCCTACAATGAGCAGTTCTTC; cdr3_aa: CASIRGRDAYNEQFF
d_call: -; v_call: TRBV28; j_call: TRBJ2-1; clone_size: few; cdr3_nt: TGTGCCAGCAGTTTAACGTACAGTGAGCAGTTCTTC; cdr3_aa: CASSLTYSEQFF
d_call: -; v_call: TRBV29-1; j_call: TRBJ1-2; clone_size: many; cdr3_nt: TGCAGCGTGGGGGCCGGGACGGCTAACTATGGCTACACCTTC; cdr3_aa: CSVGAGTANYGYTF
d_call: TRBD1; v_call: TRBV11-1; j_call: TRBJ2-1; clone_size: many; cdr3_nt: TGTGCCAGCAGCCACGGGACAGGGGGCATCGGGAATGAGCAGTTCTTC; cdr3_aa: CASSHGTGGIGNEQFF
d_call: TRBD2; v_call: TRBV11-1; j_call: TRBJ2-1; clone_size: many; cdr3_nt: TGTGCCAGCAGCTTGGGGGGGAAGGGCAATGAGCAGTTCTTC; cdr3_aa: CASSLGGKGNEQFF
d_call: TRBD2; v_call: TRBV12-3/TRBV12-4; j_call: TRBJ2-1; clone_size: -; cdr3_nt: TGTGCCAGCAGCGCCTATAGCGGGAAATACAATGAGCAGTTCTTC; cdr3_aa: CASSAYSGKYNEQFF
d_call: TRBD2; v_call: TRBV5-3; j_call: TRBJ2-1; clone_size: -; cdr3_nt: TGTGCCAGAAGGGTATTAACGAGGAGCGGGAGGACGTCGAATGAGCAGTTCTTC; cdr3_aa: CARRVLTRSGRTSNEQFF
d_call: -; v_call: TRBV5-4; j_call: TRBJ2-7; clone_size: few; cdr3_nt: TGTGCCAGCAGCTTGGGCCGACTCTACGAGCAGTACTTC; cdr3_aa: CASSLGRLYEQYF
d_call: TRBD1; v_call: TRBV18; j_call: TRBJ1-1; clone_size: -; cdr3_nt: TGTGCCCGCTCACCACTGGCGGGGACAGCAAACACTGAAGCTTTCTTT; cdr3_aa: CARSPLAGTANTEAFF
d_call: -; v_call: TRBV30; j_call: TRBJ2-1; clone_size: -; cdr3_nt: TGTGCCTGGAGTCGCCAGCCCCATGAGCAGTTCTTC; cdr3_aa: CAWSRQPHEQFF
d_call: -; v_call: TRBV5-6; j_call: TRBJ1-6; clone_size: -; cdr3_nt: TGTGCCAGCACCCTTCTGAGAGAAGTAAATTCACCCCTCCACTTT; cdr3_aa: CASTLLREVNSPLHF
d_call: TRBD2; v_call: TRBV7-8; j_call: TRBJ2-7; clone_size: -; cdr3_nt: TGTGCCAGCAGCTGGACTAGCGGGACCACCTACGAGCAGCACTTC; cdr3_aa: CASSWTSGTTYEQHF
d_call: TRBD2; v_call: TRBV2; j_call: TRBJ2-2; clone_size: once; cdr3_nt: TGTGCCAGCAGACCGAATGGACTAGCGGGAGGGCCGGGTATGACTGCCGGGGAGCTGTTTTTT; cdr3_aa: CASRPNGLAGGPGMTAGELFF
d_call: -; v_call: TRBV11-2; j_call: TRBJ1-6; clone_size: -; cdr3_nt: TGTGCCAGCAACTTGGGGTACAGGGCGGGATCACCCCTCCACTTT; cdr3_aa: CASNLGYRAGSPLHF
d_call: TRBD2; v_call: TRBV11-2; j_call: TRBJ2-7; clone_size: -; cdr3_nt: TGTGCCAGTAGCCCAACGGGGGGTTATGTGCGGTACTTC; cdr3_aa: CASSPTGGYVRYF
d_call: TRBD1; v_call: TRBV6-5; j_call: TRBJ2-5; clone_size: -; cdr3_nt: TGTGCCAGCAGTAAAGCAGGGGGCTTGGGGTTTGAGACCAAGTACTTC; cdr3_aa: CASSKAGGLGFETKYF
d_call: -; v_call: TRBV12-3/TRBV12-4; j_call: TRBJ1-1; clone_size: few; cdr3_nt: TGTGCCAACAGTTTGTTGGAGAGCACTGAAGCTTTCTTT; cdr3_aa: CANSLLESTEAFF
d_call: TRBD1; v_call: TRBV6-6; j_call: TRBJ2-7; clone_size: many; cdr3_nt: TGTGCCAGCAGTGGAGGACAGGGGACTCCCTACGAGCAGTACTTC; cdr3_aa: CASSGGQGTPYEQYF
d_call: -; v_call: TRBV11-2; j_call: TRBJ2-5; clone_size: -; cdr3_nt: TGTGCCAGCAGCTACCAAGGGGCTTGGGGTAACGTAGAGGCCCAGTACTTC; cdr3_aa: CASSYQGAWGNVEAQYF
d_call: -; v_call: TRBV5-6; j_call: TRBJ1-1; clone_size: -; cdr3_nt: TGTGCCAGCAGCTTGGCGCCGGTATCAAACACTGAAGTTTTCTTT; cdr3_aa: CASSLAPVSNTEVFF
d_call: TRBD1; v_call: TRBV5-4; j_call: TRBJ2-1; clone_size: -; cdr3_nt: TGTGCCAGCAGGTTGGGGACAGGGGTTCCTGAGCAGTTCTTC; cdr3_aa: CASRLGTGVPEQFF
d_call: -; v_call: TRBV12-3/TRBV12-4; j_call: TRBJ2-3; clone_size: -; cdr3_nt: TGTGCCAGCAGTCCCAGGATCGGGCAGGAGGCAGATACGCAGTATTTT; cdr3_aa: CASSPRIGQEADTQYF
d_call: -; v_call: TRBV11-2; j_call: TRBJ1-5; clone_size: -; cdr3_nt: TGTGCCAGCAGCATACAGTGGGAACAGCCCCGGCATTTT; cdr3_aa: CASSIQWEQPRHF
d_call: -; v_call: TRBV11-2; j_call: TRBJ2-2; clone_size: many; cdr3_nt: TGTGCCAGCAGCACTCCTTCTTCTTACACCGGGGAGCTGTTTTTT; cdr3_aa: CASSTPSSYTGELFF
d_call: -; v_call: TRBV6-5; j_call: TRBJ2-7; clone_size: -; cdr3_nt: TGTGTCAGTGCAAGGGGGCTAGCGGACAGCTACGAGCAGTACTTC; cdr3_aa: CVSARGLADSYEQYF
d_call: TRBD2; v_call: TRBV11-2; j_call: TRBJ2-2; clone_size: -; cdr3_nt: TGTACCAGCAGCTTAGATCTCCTCGCGGGAGGAGCCGGGAAGCTGTTTTTT; cdr3_aa: CTSSLDLLAGGAGKLFF
d_call: -; v_call: TRBV6-1; j_call: TRBJ2-7; clone_size: -; cdr3_nt: TGTACCAGCAGAGCGGAGAGCTCCTACGAGCAGTACTTC; cdr3_aa: CTSRAESSYEQYF
d_call: -; v_call: TRBV4-3; j_call: TRBJ2-1; clone_size: -; cdr3_nt: TGTACCAGCAGCCAAGAGAGGTCCAGTGAGCAGTTCTTC; cdr3_aa: CTSSQERSSEQFF
d_call: -; v_call: TRBV28; j_call: TRBJ2-5; clone_size: -; cdr3_nt: TGTGCCAGCAGTCTCCTCACGGTGGGGGAAGAGACCCAGTACTTC; cdr3_aa: CASSLLTVGEETQYF
d_call: -; v_call: TRBV12-3/TRBV12-4; j_call: TRBJ2-1; clone_size: few; cdr3_nt: TGTGCCAGCAGCCCCGGACGTGGTAGGCTAGCTCTACTCAGCTCCTACAATGAGCAGTTCTTC; cdr3_aa: CASSPGRGRLALLSSYNEQFF
d_call: TRBD2; v_call: TRBV30; j_call: TRBJ2-6; clone_size: few; cdr3_nt: TGTGCCTGGAGTACTAGCGGGGTCTCTGGGGCCAACGTCCTGACTTTC; cdr3_aa: CAWSTSGVSGANVLTF